Here is one TCR beta chain with its context. Its antigen is as yet unknown. This specimen belongs to a study of vaccination effects on CD4 cells after COVID-19. Study context: The median interval between the second dose and post-vaccine sampling was 72 days. Findings and limits, study-wide: Infection-derived and vaccine-derived clones contracted markedly late after vaccination.

Germline loops: CDR1 LNHDA, CDR2 SQIVND (reference sequence). The CDR3 covers 14 residues. Trimming at V came to 3 bases and at J to 5 bases, leaving 4 bases not matched to a gene. The assay was immunoSEQ multiplex PCR, and TCRdb's table has in-frame clones only and misses some. The sample has over 50,000 clones, around 73% seen once; the top ten hold 1% to 1.5%. Prior to sequencing, the ViraFEST assay stimulated PBMC with viral peptide pools, which expanded the antigen-specific CD4+ T cells. When roughly eleven days of culture had elapsed, CD4+ T cells were isolated. Everyone in the study got two shots of either the BNT162b2 or mRNA-1273 vaccine. All vaccine recipients tested negative for nucleocapsid antibodies and had never contracted SARS-CoV-2 infection. Half-medium exchanges with IL-2 medium took place on days 3 and 7.

The clonotype originates from a human donor who received a COVID-19 vaccine. The sequenced sample was CD4+ T cells from PBMCs cultured with HCoV-229E spike peptides, obtained after COVID-19 vaccination. The genes are TRBV19 and TRBJ2-3; TRBD1 matches 8 bases. The CDR3 loop reads CASSILDRGDTQYF. CDR3 DNA: TGTGCCAGTAGTATCCTCGACAGGGGAGATACGCAGTATTTT.